This is a list of T cell receptor beta chains from one sample in a study of blood T cell repertoires in COVID-19. TCRdb keeps only in-frame clones here, not all; method: immunoSEQ multiplex PCR. The repertoire includes a few hundred thousand clones, around 88% of them detected once, and under 8% sits in the top ten. Sequenced input: peripheral blood. Receptors were obtained from a woman aged 25 to 39 who had recovered from COVID-19. Both conserved end residues are part of each CDR3. The D gene is left open where the match is weak. For some rows the clone size is stated as once, few or many, or as a class when expanded; others skip it.

>14|TRBJ1-2|TRBV7-2|NA|TRBD1
TGTGCCAGCAGCTTGCCCGGGACAGGGAATGGCTACACCTTC
CASSLPGTGNGYTF
>13|TRBJ1-1|TRBV28|NA|NA
TGTGCCAGCAGTCCCTCGACAGGCGCTGAAGCTTTCTTT
CASSPSTGAEAFF
>16|TRBJ1-2|TRBV5-8|NA|TRBD1
TGTGCCAGCAGCTTGAAGGGACAGGGAAGTTACTATGGCTACACCTTC
CASSLKGQGSYYGYTF
>15|TRBJ1-2|TRBV7-9|few|NA
TGTGCCAGCAGACCGTCCGGGACAATAAGGGTTGGCTACACCTTC
CASRPSGTIRVGYTF
>16|TRBJ1-3|TRBV24-1|NA|NA
TGTGCCACCAGTGACGCCACACCCTCCTCTGGAAACACCATATATTTT
CATSDATPSSGNTIYF
>14|TRBJ1-6|TRBV6-5|NA|NA
TGTGCCAGCAGCGCGGGCCCTTATAATTCACCCCTCCACTTT
CASSAGPYNSPLHF
>14|TRBJ2-1|TRBV6-2/TRBV6-3|NA|NA
TGTGCCAGCAGTTACTCGAATATCGGGGGAGGGCAGTTCTTC
CASSYSNIGGGQFF
>13|TRBJ1-5|TRBV7-2|NA|NA
TGTGCCAGCAGCACTGCCGGGGGGCAGCCCCAGCATTTT
CASSTAGGQPQHF
>14|TRBJ1-1|TRBV3-1/TRBV3-2|NA|NA
TGTGCCAGCGGAGAGCTTCTGTTGGACACTGAAGCTTTCTTT
CASGELLLDTEAFF
>15|TRBJ1-6|TRBV2|NA|NA
TGTGCCAGCAGCTTAACAGGGTCACGTAATTCACCCCTCCACTTT
CASSLTGSRNSPLHF
>17|TRBJ2-2|TRBV2|NA|TRBD1
TGTGCCAGCAGTGAAGTTGGGCAGGGGGCTTACACCGGGGAGCTGTTTTTT
CASSEVGQGAYTGELFF
>16|TRBJ2-7|TRBV19|NA|TRBD1
TGTGCCAGTAGATCTGTACTTGCGACAGGGATGTACGTGCAGTACTTC
CASRSVLATGMYVQYF
>14|TRBJ2-7|TRBV2|NA|TRBD1
TGTGCCAGCTGTCGGACAGGGCCGTCCTACGAGCAGTACTTC
CASCRTGPSYEQYF
>14|TRBJ1-2|TRBV6-5|NA|TRBD1
TGTGCCAGCAGTTACGCCGACAGGGTGGCTGGCTACACCTTC
CASSYADRVAGYTF
>11|TRBJ2-4|TRBV5-6|NA|NA
TGTGCCAGCAGCCAGGGGTTGGCGCAGTACTTC
CASSQGLAQYF
>11|TRBJ1-1|TRBV20-1|NA|TRBD1
TGCAGGGGACAGGGGGGCACTGAAGCTTTCTTT
CRGQGGTEAFF
>13|TRBJ1-1|TRBV30|NA|NA
TGTGCCTGGAGTGTGTTGGACAGAACTGAAGCTTTCTTT
CAWSVLDRTEAFF
>13|TRBJ1-5|TRBV3-1/TRBV3-2|NA|NA
TGTGCCAGCAGCCTGGAGCGGCGTCAGCCCCAGCATTTT
CASSLERRQPQHF
>14|TRBJ1-2|TRBV24-1|NA|NA
TGTGCCACCAGGGACTCGGGCAAGGACTATGGCTACACCTTC
CATRDSGKDYGYTF
>12|TRBJ1-1|TRBV5-1|NA|NA
TGCGCCAGCAGACGGACAGTTAGTGAAGCTTTCTTT
CASRRTVSEAFF
>14|TRBJ1-2|TRBV7-2|NA|TRBD1
TGTGCCAGCAGCTTAATCGGGACAGGGTATGGCTACACCTTC
CASSLIGTGYGYTF
>14|TRBJ1-6|TRBV12-2|NA|NA
TGTGCAAGTCAAATCGGGACAGGTAATTCACCCCTCCACTTT
CASQIGTGNSPLHF
>19|TRBJ2-5|TRBV27|NA|TRBD2
TGTGCCAGCACCGGTCCACCAGGGCTAACTAGCGGGGGGGAAGAGACCCAGTACTTC
CASTGPPGLTSGGEETQYF
>15|TRBJ1-1|TRBV13|NA|NA
TGTGCCAGCAGCTTTTGGGACATCCAGAACACTGAAGCTTTCTTT
CASSFWDIQNTEAFF
>17|TRBJ2-1|TRBV7-2|NA|TRBD2
TGTGCCAGCAGCTCAGGCTTGGGGCGGGGGGTCCTCAATGAGCAGTTCTTC
CASSSGLGRGVLNEQFF
>13|TRBJ1-1|TRBV5-6|NA|NA
TGTGCCAGCAGCTCATATGCGGCCACTGAAGCTTTCTTT
CASSSYAATEAFF
>13|TRBJ1-1|TRBV7-9|few|NA
TGTGCCAGCAGCGCAAACCCACAGGGAAAAGCTTTCTTT
CASSANPQGKAFF
>12|TRBJ1-1|TRBV2|few|NA
TGTGCCAGCAGAAGCGGGGGCACTGAAGCTTTCTTT
CASRSGGTEAFF